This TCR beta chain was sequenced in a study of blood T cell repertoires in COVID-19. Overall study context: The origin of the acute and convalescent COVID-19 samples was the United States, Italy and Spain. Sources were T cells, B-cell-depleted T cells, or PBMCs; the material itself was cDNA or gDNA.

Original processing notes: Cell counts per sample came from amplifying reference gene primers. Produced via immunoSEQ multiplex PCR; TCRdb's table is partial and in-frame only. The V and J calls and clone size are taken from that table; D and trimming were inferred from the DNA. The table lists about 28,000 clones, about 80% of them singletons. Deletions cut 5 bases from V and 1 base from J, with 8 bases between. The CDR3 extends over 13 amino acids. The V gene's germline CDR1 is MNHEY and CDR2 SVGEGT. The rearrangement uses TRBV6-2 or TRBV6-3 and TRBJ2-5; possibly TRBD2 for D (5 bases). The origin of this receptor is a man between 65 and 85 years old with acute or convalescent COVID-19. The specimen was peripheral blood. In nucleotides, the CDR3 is TGTGCCAGCAGTCCCGAGGGCCAAGAGACCCAGTACTTC. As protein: CASSPEGQETQYF.